The T cell receptor (beta chain) under discussion was sequenced for a study of Ad26.COV2.S vaccination and SARS-CoV-2 variants. Generated by immunoSEQ multiplex PCR, the TCRdb table keeps only in-frame clones and is missing some. The sample carries about 450,000 clones, 89% recorded once. This sample's treatment: some 19 received Ad26.COV2.S at low or high dose, single or two shots; 5 received placebo; per-sample allocation not given. Each sample was drawn 63 days after the first injection (of vaccine or placebo). The sequencing here drew on peripheral blood, taken in a trial of Ad26.COV2.S vaccine versus placebo. The TCR sequence derives from a person between 18 and 65 years old who received the Ad26.COV2.S COVID-19 vaccine or a placebo.

The CDR3: CASRLSGNTIYF. The DNA of the CDR3 is TGTGCCAGCAGATTGTCTGGAAACACCATATATTTT. The chain couples TRBV2 to TRBJ1-3; D remains ambiguous. V gave up 6 bases and J gave up 1 base, with 4 bases separating them. CDR1 and CDR2 from the germline V gene are SNHLY and FYNNEI. CDR3 size: 12 residues.